The clone carrying this T cell receptor beta chain showed up just a few times. The sample originates from a study of T-cell reconstitution after alpha-beta-depleted transplantation in children. The CDR3 spans 19 residues. With V trimmed by 2 bases and J by 4 bases, 14 bases remained unmatched. Germline V gene data show CDR1 as SGHTA and CDR2 as FQGNSA. The authors prepared the TCRbeta library with unique molecular identifiers. TCRdb recomputed calls from the PCR reads with MiXCR, one row per CDR3 protein. The repertoire consists of 500,000 to 600,000 distinct CDR3 sequences, with around 20% occurring once and the leading ten covering 3% to 3.5%.

This TCR was sampled from a human donor who donated a stem cell graft to a child with acute lymphoblastic leukemia. This sequence joins TRBV7-2 and TRBJ2-1, with TRBD2 identical over 10 bases. The starting material was PBMCs from the stem cell graft donor, obtained from the stem cell graft. The CDR3 reads CASSLSPKLAGRHYNEQFF. Here the CDR3 DNA reads TGTGCCAGCAGCTTAAGCCCTAAACTAGCGGGACGTCATTACAATGAGCAGTTCTTC.